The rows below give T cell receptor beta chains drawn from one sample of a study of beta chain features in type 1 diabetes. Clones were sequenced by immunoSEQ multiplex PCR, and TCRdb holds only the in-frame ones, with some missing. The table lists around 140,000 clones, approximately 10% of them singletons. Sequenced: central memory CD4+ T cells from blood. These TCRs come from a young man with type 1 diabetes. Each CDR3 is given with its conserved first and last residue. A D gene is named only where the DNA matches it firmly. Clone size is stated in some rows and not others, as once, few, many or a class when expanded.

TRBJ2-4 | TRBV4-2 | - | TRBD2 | CASSQGGEGKNIQYF | TGTGCCAGCAGCCAAGGGGGGGAGGGCAAAAACATTCAGTACTTC
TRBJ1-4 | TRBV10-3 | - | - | CATTADPLRGEKGEKLFF | TGTGCCACCACAGCGGACCCTCTGCGCGGGGAGAAGGGTGAAAAACTGTTTTTT
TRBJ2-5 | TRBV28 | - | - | CASSLAGEGETQYF | TGTGCCAGCAGTTTAGCTGGTGAGGGAGAGACCCAGTACTTC
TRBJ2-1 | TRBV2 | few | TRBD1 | CASSTRGRRNEQFF | TGTGCCAGCAGTACCAGGGGGCGCAGGAATGAGCAGTTCTTC
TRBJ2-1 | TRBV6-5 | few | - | CASIGGTRGDEQFF | TGTGCCAGCATTGGGGGGACCCGTGGTGATGAGCAGTTCTTC
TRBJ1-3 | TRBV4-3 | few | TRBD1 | CASSQRRGQANTIYF | TGCGCCAGCAGCCAACGACGCGGACAGGCGAACACCATATATTTT
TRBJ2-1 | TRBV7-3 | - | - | CASSSTGGMFF | TGTGCCAGCAGCTCGACGGGGGGCATGTTCTTC
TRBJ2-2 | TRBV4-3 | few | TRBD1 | CASSQDLVDRVGTGELFF | TGCGCCAGCAGCCAAGATTTAGTTGACAGGGTTGGGACCGGGGAGCTGTTTTTT
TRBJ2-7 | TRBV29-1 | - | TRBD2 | CSVRGGSEQYF | TGCAGCGTGCGGGGAGGGAGCGAGCAGTACTTC
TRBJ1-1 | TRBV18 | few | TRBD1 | CASNRDSMNTEAFF | TGTGCCAGCAACCGGGACAGTATGAACACTGAAGCTTTCTTT
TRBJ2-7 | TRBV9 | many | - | CASSLEGGGLYEQYF | TGTGCCAGCAGCCTAGAAGGCGGGGGCCTATACGAGCAGTACTTC
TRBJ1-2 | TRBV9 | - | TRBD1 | CASSPQGDNYGYTF | TGTGCCAGCTCCCCCCAGGGGGATAACTATGGCTACACCTTC
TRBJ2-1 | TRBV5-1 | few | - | CASSLSGLNEQFF | TGCGCCAGCAGCTTGTCGGGGTTGAATGAGCAGTTCTTC
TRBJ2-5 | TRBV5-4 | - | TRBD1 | CASSLRTGNGETQYF | TGTGCCAGCAGCTTGAGGACAGGGAACGGGGAGACCCAGTACTTC
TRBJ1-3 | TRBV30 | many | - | CAWNRGSGNTIYF | TGTGCCTGGAATCGGGGCTCTGGAAACACCATATATTTT
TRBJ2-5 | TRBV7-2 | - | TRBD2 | CASSLTLSGGGETQYF | TGTGCCAGCAGCTTAACTCTTAGCGGGGGCGGGGAGACCCAGTACTTC
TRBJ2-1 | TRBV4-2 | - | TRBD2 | CASSQETRGGTLNEQFF | TGTGCCAGCAGCCAAGAAACACGGGGGGGCACCCTCAATGAGCAGTTCTTC
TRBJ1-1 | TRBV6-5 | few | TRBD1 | CASRRQGIDHEAFF | TGTGCCAGCAGAAGACAGGGGATAGACCATGAGGCTTTCTTT
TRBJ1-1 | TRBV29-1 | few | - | CSGVVGDTEAFF | TGCAGCGGCGTCGTCGGGGACACTGAAGCTTTCTTT
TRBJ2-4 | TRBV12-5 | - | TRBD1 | CASAAGGTDIQYF | TGTGCTTCCGCTGCAGGGGGCACGGACATTCAGTACTTC
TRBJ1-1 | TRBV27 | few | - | CASSRGAEAFF | TGTGCCAGCAGCCGGGGGGCTGAAGCTTTCTTT
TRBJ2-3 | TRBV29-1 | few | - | CSVPGPSTDTQYF | TGCAGCGTTCCAGGCCCTAGCACAGATACGCAGTATTTT
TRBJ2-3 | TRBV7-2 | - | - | CASSLGGWTAADTQYF | TGTGCCAGCAGCCTCGGAGGTTGGACCGCGGCCGATACGCAGTATTTT
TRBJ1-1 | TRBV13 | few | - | CASSSRGATEAFF | TGTGCCAGCAGCTCCCGGGGAGCCACTGAAGCTTTCTTT
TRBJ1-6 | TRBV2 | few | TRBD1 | CASGFWDRGTSPLHF | TGTGCCAGCGGTTTCTGGGACAGGGGAACCTCACCCCTCCACTTT
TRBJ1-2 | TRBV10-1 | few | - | CASSELGRPYGYTF | TGCGCCAGCAGTGAGCTTGGCAGGCCTTACGGCTACACCTTC
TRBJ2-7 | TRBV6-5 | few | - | CASGRGLGSSYEQYF | TGTGCCAGCGGCAGGGGTTTAGGGAGCTCCTACGAGCAGTACTTC
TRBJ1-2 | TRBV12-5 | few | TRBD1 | CASGGEGAEGYTF | TGTGCTAGTGGTGGCGAGGGGGCAGAAGGCTACACCTTC
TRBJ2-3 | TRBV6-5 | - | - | CASSYRKRATDTQYF | TGTGCCAGCAGTTACCGTAAGCGGGCCACAGATACGCAGTATTTT